These T cell receptor beta chains were read from a single sample in a study of cytomegalovirus exposure and HLA in healthy donors. Clones were sequenced by immunoSEQ multiplex PCR, and TCRdb holds only the in-frame ones, with some missing. The table records 150,000 to 200,000 clones, 75% of them present only once. Sequencing was done on a sample of PBMCs. The receptors stem from a middle-aged woman in good health and CMV-seropositive. Each CDR3 is given with its conserved first and last residue. The D gene is left open where the match is weak. Clone size is given for some rows only: seen once, a few or many times, or a class if the clone is expanded.

v_call	d_call	j_call	clone_size	cdr3_nt	cdr3_aa
TRBV29-1	TRBD1	TRBJ1-1	.	TGCAGCGTTGAAGATCCGTACAGGGGGTCGCCTGAAGCTTTCTTT	CSVEDPYRGSPEAFF
TRBV7-3	.	TRBJ1-2	.	TGTGCCAGCAGCCTCACCAGGGAGGAGTCTCGCACCTTC	CASSLTREESRTF
TRBV27	.	TRBJ1-1	few	TGTGCCAGCCGCCGGCAGGGTATGAACACTGAAGCTTTCTTT	CASRRQGMNTEAFF
TRBV11-3	TRBD1	TRBJ2-2	.	TGTGCCAGCAGCCTTGGACAGGGTAACACCGGGGAGCTGTTTTTT	CASSLGQGNTGELFF
TRBV21-1	.	TRBJ2-7	once	TGTGCCAGCCCCTCAGGGTGCTCCTACGAGCAGTACTTC	CASPSGCSYEQYF
TRBV2	TRBD1	TRBJ2-7	.	TGTGCCAGCAGCCCCGACAGGGGCAGCAACGAGCAGTACTTC	CASSPDRGSNEQYF
TRBV6-1	.	TRBJ1-2	.	TGTGCCAGCAGTGCCATGGGGGGTTGGGGCTACACCTTC	CASSAMGGWGYTF
TRBV28	.	TRBJ1-4	once	TGTGCCAGCAGTCCAAACAGGGCCACTAATGAAAAACTGTTTTTT	CASSPNRATNEKLFF
TRBV5-5	.	TRBJ1-3	few	TGTGCCAGCAGCACCGGGATCGACTCTGGAAACACCATATATTTT	CASSTGIDSGNTIYF
TRBV7-3	TRBD2	TRBJ2-1	.	TGTGCCAGCAGCTCTTCCGGGACTAGCGGAGATGAGCAGTTCTTC	CASSSSGTSGDEQFF
TRBV6-1	.	TRBJ1-2	.	TGTGCCAGCAGTGAGTCCTGGGGAGTAACCGGCTACACCTTC	CASSESWGVTGYTF
TRBV6-5	.	TRBJ1-5	few	TGTGCCAGCAGTTTCTCGCGGCTGGGCAATCAGCCCCAGCATTTT	CASSFSRLGNQPQHF
TRBV7-3	TRBD2	TRBJ2-1	.	TGTGCCAGCAGCCCAATAGCGGGAGGGGTGTACAATGAGCAGTTCTTC	CASSPIAGGVYNEQFF
TRBV6-5	.	TRBJ2-5	few	TGTGCCAGCAGTTCCAACCGGGAGACCCAGTACTTC	CASSSNRETQYF
TRBV18	.	TRBJ2-7	.	TGTGCCAGCTCACCACCCCTGGCAGGTAGCGAGCAGTACTTC	CASSPPLAGSEQYF
TRBV6-6	.	TRBJ1-1	few	TGTGCCAGCAGGCGACAGTGGAACACTGAAGCTTTCTTT	CASRRQWNTEAFF
TRBV9	TRBD2	TRBJ2-7	.	TGTGCCAGCAGCGTACTAGCGGCTGGCGAGCAGTACTTC	CASSVLAAGEQYF
TRBV4-2	TRBD2	TRBJ2-7	.	TGTGCCAGCAGCCAATTAGCGGGAAAAGCATACGAGCAGTACTTC	CASSQLAGKAYEQYF
TRBV6-5	.	TRBJ1-2	once	TGTGCCAGCAGCCGAGACTGGACAGACCATGGCTACACCTTC	CASSRDWTDHGYTF
TRBV27	.	TRBJ2-7	.	TGTGCCAGCAGTTTGGACAGTTACTCCTACGAGCAGTACTTC	CASSLDSYSYEQYF
TRBV7-6	TRBD1	TRBJ2-1	.	TGTGCCAGCAGCCCCAGACAGGGGGCCATGAGTGAGCAGTTCTTC	CASSPRQGAMSEQFF
TRBV7-9	TRBD2	TRBJ2-1	.	TGTGCCAGCAGCTTCGCGGGACTAGCGGGAGGAAAACACAATGAGCAGTTCTTC	CASSFAGLAGGKHNEQFF
TRBV11-2	.	TRBJ2-3	few	TGTGCCAGCAGTCCTGACTACCGCGTGAGGGATACGCAGTATTTT	CASSPDYRVRDTQYF
TRBV5-4	TRBD1	TRBJ2-7	few	TGTGCCAGCAGCTTGACAGGGGCCCGGGGAGACGAGCAGTACTTC	CASSLTGARGDEQYF
TRBV28	.	TRBJ2-7	once	TGTGCCAGCAGCTTCGGACTGGGAGGTGAGCAGTACTTC	CASSFGLGGEQYF